Listed below are T cell receptor beta chains from one sample, sequenced in a study of OX40 agonist ivuxolimab in advanced cancers. Generated by immunoSEQ multiplex PCR, the TCRdb table keeps only in-frame clones and is missing some. Of tens of thousands of clones listed, 70% to 85% are singletons. This specimen was CD4+ or CD8+ T cells sorted from blood, taken in a trial of the OX40 agonist ivuxolimab. Source of these receptors: an adult with an advanced solid tumor such as melanoma, head and neck, liver or kidney cancer. CDR3s include the opening cysteine and the closing phenylalanine or tryptophan. D genes are given only for firm matches. Rows give clone size only sometimes, using once, few, many, or a class for an expanded clone.

abundance	v_gene	d_gene	j_gene	CDR3nt	CDR3aa
NA	TRBV27	TRBD1	TRBJ1-5	TGTGCCAGCAGTTTTTTAGGGGGCAGGCAGCCCCAGCATTTT	CASSFLGGRQPQHF
NA	TRBV25-1	TRBD2	TRBJ2-1	TGTGCCAGCTCCAAACGGGGACTAGCGGGAGTATATGAGCAGTTCTTC	CASSKRGLAGVYEQFF
NA	TRBV4-3	TRBD1	TRBJ1-2	TGCGCCAGCAGCCAAGATTTACCAGGGGGCGCTGGCTACACCTTC	CASSQDLPGGAGYTF
NA	TRBV20-1	NA	TRBJ1-1	TGCAGCACCCCAGGGTGGGATGAAGCTTTCTTT	CSTPGWDEAFF
NA	TRBV30	TRBD2	TRBJ2-3	TGTGCCTGGAGTGTGGGTAGCGGGCGGTATTTT	CAWSVGSGRYF
NA	TRBV7-9	TRBD1	TRBJ1-2	TGTGCCAGCAGCTTAGGGACAGGGCCTAACTATGGCTACACCTTC	CASSLGTGPNYGYTF
NA	TRBV27	NA	TRBJ1-2	TGTGCCAGCAGTTTAGGGGGATTTAACTATGGCTACACCTTC	CASSLGGFNYGYTF
NA	TRBV2	NA	TRBJ1-2	TGTGCCAGCAGCGGTTTAAGTATGGGAGGCTACACCTTC	CASSGLSMGGYTF
NA	TRBV6-1	TRBD1	TRBJ2-7	TGTGCCAGCTTCGACAGGGGCGAGCAGTACTTC	CASFDRGEQYF
once	TRBV7-9	NA	TRBJ1-3	TGTGCCAGCAGCCAACTCGCCGGGGGGCGCTCTGGAAACACCATATATTTT	CASSQLAGGRSGNTIYF
NA	TRBV7-9	NA	TRBJ1-6	TGTGCCAGCAGCTTAGTGGGGGATTTTAATTCACCCCTCCACTTT	CASSLVGDFNSPLHF
NA	TRBV5-5	NA	TRBJ2-1	TGTGCCAGCAGCCTAGAGGGGCGGTGGAGCGATGAGCAGTTCTTC	CASSLEGRWSDEQFF
NA	TRBV27	NA	TRBJ1-5	TGTGCCAGCAGTCTAGGTGGGAGCAATCAGCCCCAGCATTTT	CASSLGGSNQPQHF
once	TRBV7-2	TRBD1	TRBJ1-5	TGTGCCAGCAGCCCCGCAGGGGGGAGCAATCAGCCCCAGCATTTT	CASSPAGGSNQPQHF
NA	TRBV5-6	NA	TRBJ1-1	TGTGCCAGCAGGGCGGGGGACCTCAAGGGCACTGAAGCTTTCTTT	CASRAGDLKGTEAFF
NA	TRBV2	TRBD1	TRBJ1-2	TGTGCCAGCACAGCCAGTAACAGGGGCTATGGCTACACCTTC	CASTASNRGYGYTF
NA	TRBV14	NA	TRBJ1-1	TGTGCCAGCAGCCAAGGACAGCTGAACACTGAAGCTTTCTTT	CASSQGQLNTEAFF
NA	TRBV5-5	TRBD1	TRBJ1-2	TGTGCCAGCAGCCCACGACAGGGGGCGGATAATGGCTACACCTTC	CASSPRQGADNGYTF
NA	TRBV19	TRBD2	TRBJ2-3	TGTGCCACGGGGGGGGTGGCGGCAGATACGCAGTATTTT	CATGGVAADTQYF